Below are 7 T cell receptor beta chains sequenced from a single sample in a study of T cells in tumors after PD-1 blockade. Measured with immunoSEQ multiplex PCR; TCRdb has only the in-frame clones, and not every one. The sample has about 60,000 clones, approximately 74% seen once. This specimen consisted of PBMCs, obtained after anti-PD-1 treatment. These receptors originate from a human donor with basal cell carcinoma.

The chain carries TRBV19 and TRBJ2-4; TRBD1 is a possible D gene (5 bases). CDR3 length equals 14 residues. V lost 3 bases and J 9 bases, leaving 15 bases between the germline ends. The germline CDR1 and CDR2 sequences are LNHDA and SQIVND (reference sequence). This chain's CDR3 is CASSITQGSSIQYF. CDR3 sequence (DNA): TGTGCCAGTAGTATCACCCAGGGTTCGAGCATTCAGTACTTC.

V and J are TRBV27 and TRBJ2-6, with D perhaps given as TRBD1 or TRBD2 (5 bases each). CDR3 length: 16 residues. Deletions cut 6 bases from V and 1 base from J, with 13 bases between. Germline V gene sequence: CDR1 MNHEY, CDR2 SMNVEV (reference sequence). In DNA form, the CDR3 reads TGTGCCAGCAGGCTGAATGGGGGTTCTGGGGCCAACGTCCTGACTTTC. It codes for CASRLNGGSGANVLTF. The variable domain in full, completed from reference TRBV27 and TRBJ2-6, reads EAQVTQNPRYLITVTGKKLTVTCSQNMNHEYMSWYRQDPGLGLRQIYYSMNVEVTDKGDVPEGYKVSRKEKRNFPLILESPSPNQTSLYFCASRLNGGSGANVLTFGAGSRLTVL.

The V call is TRBV5-1, the J call TRBJ2-3, with 7 bases identical to TRBD2. This CDR3 is built from 15 residues. CDR1 and CDR2 (germline): SGHRS, YFSETQ. V shed 4 bases, J shed 0 bases, and the junction held 5 bases outside the gene matches. The CDR3, as DNA: TGCGCCAGCAGCCGAGCGGGGAAGAGCACAGATACGCAGTATTTT. This sequence encodes CASSRAGKSTDTQYF.

The chain employs TRBV6-5 and TRBJ1-5, with TRBD1 as a possible D gene (5 bases). Trimming took off 6 bases at V and 0 bases at J, with 12 bases between the two ends. CDR1 and CDR2 from the germline V gene are MNHEY and SVGAGI. There are 15 residues in the CDR3. The CDR3 region is CASRKDSYSNQPQHF. As DNA, the CDR3 is TGTGCCAGCAGGAAAGACAGCTATAGCAATCAGCCCCAGCATTTT.

The table lists this clone with a few counts. This chain connects TRBV14 to TRBJ1-5; D might be TRBD1 (6 bases). The CDR3 covers 13 residues. Germline V gene sequence: CDR1 SGHDN, CDR2 FVKESK. V lost 3 bases to trimming and J lost 4 bases, with 7 bases between them. The CDR3 DNA is TGTGCCAGCAGCCACAGGGGAAATCAGCCCCAGCATTTT. Translation gives CASSHRGNQPQHF.

The rearrangement links TRBV6-5 to TRBJ2-5, with 12 bases fitting TRBD2. V lost 2 bases to trimming and J lost 2 bases; unmatched junction nucleotides: 3. CDR3 length equals 16 residues. In germline, CDR1 is MNHEY, CDR2 SVGAGI. CDR3 coding DNA: TGTGCCAGCAGTTACGGGACTAGCGGGCTTCAAGAGACCCAGTACTTC. It encodes CASSYGTSGLQETQYF.

The V and J genes are TRBV5-4 and TRBJ1-5, with TRBD1 as a possible D gene (5 bases). Deletions cut 1 base from V and 2 bases from J, with 10 bases between. The CDR3 runs 15 residues. Germline loops: CDR1 SGHNT, CDR2 YYREEE (reference sequence). CDR3 in DNA: TGTGCCAGCAGCTTGAGAGGGGATGGCAATCAGCCCCAGCATTTT. Protein: CASSLRGDGNQPQHF.